A single sample gave rise to the 6 T cell receptor beta chains below, sequenced in a study of blood T cells in healthy people across ages. Together with a sample-barcoded 5' primer, a J-beta primer mix was included in a second PCR lasting roughly 7 to 11 cycles. TCRdb processed the 5' RACE reads anew with MiXCR; each CDR3 protein has one entry. The repertoire holds roughly 1.9 million distinct CDR3 sequences, with around 40% as singletons. The sequenced material came from blood. These receptors were obtained from a human donor in good health.

This clonotype turned up a few times. The chain recombines TRBV9 with TRBJ2-3, with 11 bases matching TRBD2. CDR1 is SGDLS, CDR2 YYNGEE, per germline. This CDR3 contains 16 residues. The trim removed 4 bases at V and 2 bases at J, leaving 6 bases unmatched. CDR3 protein: CASSFTSGGVTDTQYF. CDR3 DNA sequence: TGTGCCAGCAGCTTTACTAGCGGGGGAGTCACAGATACGCAGTATTTT.

This clonotype came up a few times. At one of its ends the junction is not consistent with the germline gene, which may arise from a read error. V and J are TRBV15 and TRBJ2-7; D ambiguous. Germline loops: CDR1 LNHNV, CDR2 YYDKDF (reference sequence). This CDR3 has 12 amino acids. CDR3 loop: CATSGEYYEEYF. CDR3 DNA: TGTGCCACCAGCGGGGAATACTACGAGGAGTACTTC. The full variable domain, rest sourced from reference TRBV15 and TRBJ2-7, is DAMVIQNPRYQVTQFGKPVTLSCSQTLNHNVMYWYQQKSSQAPKLLFHYYDKDFNNEADTPDNFQSRRPNTSFCFLDIRSPGLGDTAMYLCATSGEYYEEYFGPGTRLTVT.

This clonotype turned up a few times. V gene TRBV18 combines with J gene TRBJ1-5; D remains unclear. The CDR3 is made up of 17 amino acids. V shed 3 bases and J shed 2 bases, with 17 bases lying between them. The V gene's germline CDR1 is KGHSH and CDR2 LQKENI. CDR3 sequence (DNA): TGTGCCAGCTCACCGGGTCAAGGTCTCGATCGCAATCAGCCCCAGCATTTT. Residues: CASSPGQGLDRNQPQHF. Complete variable domain (other parts from reference TRBV18 and TRBJ1-5): NAGVMQNPRHLVRRRGQEARLRCSPMKGHSHVYWYRQLPEEGLKFMVYLQKENIIDESGMPKERFSAEFPKEGPSILRIQQVVRGDSAAYFCASSPGQGLDRNQPQHFGDGTRLSIL.

V gene TRBV7-2 combines with J gene TRBJ2-3, with 9 bases lining up with TRBD1. Unmatched junction bases numbered 3, after V lost 8 bases and J lost 3 bases. The CDR3 runs to 13 residues. Germline values: CDR1 SGHTA, CDR2 FQGNSA. CDR3 DNA: TGTGCCAGCGGGACAGGGAAAACAGATACGCAGTATTTT. Translation: CASGTGKTDTQYF.

This clonotype was found a few times. The chain couples TRBV6-5 to TRBJ1-1, with D possibly matching TRBD1 (6 bases). V was cut by 2 bases and J by 0 bases, with 10 bases left in between. CDR3 length: 15 amino acids. The germline V gene has CDR1 MNHEY and CDR2 SVGAGI. CDR3 residues: CASSYGGVMNTEAFF. The DNA of the CDR3 is TGTGCCAGCAGTTACGGGGGCGTCATGAACACTGAAGCTTTCTTT.

The rearrangement joins TRBV12-3 or TRBV12-4 to TRBJ1-1, with D hard to call. The CDR3 is 14 residues long. V shed 10 bases and J shed 4 bases, with 19 bases lying between them. CDR3 coding DNA: TGTGCCAACAGCCCAGCAGGACTGACCACTGAAGCTTTCTTT. This codes for CANSPAGLTTEAFF.